This T cell receptor beta chain was recorded in a study of blood T cell repertoires in COVID-19. Study details: The study drew acute and convalescent COVID-19 samples from the United States, Italy and Spain. In each case, the material was cDNA or gDNA derived from T cells, B-cell-depleted T cells, or PBMCs.

Trimming shortened V by 4 bases and J by 0 bases, and 13 bases separated the two germline ends. The CDR3 totals 16 residues. The V gene's germline CDR1 is SGDLS and CDR2 YYNGEE. How the authors handled the data: Amplifying reference gene primers gave estimates of nucleated cell counts. Sequencing used immunoSEQ multiplex PCR; TCRdb keeps in-frame clones, though not all of them. That table supplies the V and J calls and clone size; D and trimming were determined from the DNA. Found here are tens of thousands of clones, 80% of them singletons; the top ten hold around a sixth. This receptor was obtained from a man in his 70s who had recovered from COVID-19. The sample comprised peripheral blood. The chain carries TRBV9 and TRBJ2-2; maybe TRBD1 (5 bases). This chain's CDR3 is CASSKTGSANTGELFF. The CDR3 nucleotides are TGTGCCAGCAGCAAAACAGGATCTGCGAACACCGGGGAGCTGTTTTTT.